These T cell receptor beta chains were read from a single sample in a study of metastatic and nonmetastatic thyroid tumors. TCRdb re-analyzed the PCR reads using MiXCR. The data hold about 45,000 clones, with 4% to 5% observed a single time. The material sequenced was blood. These receptors were collected from a female donor with papillary thyroid cancer or a benign thyroid nodule (not recorded which). Some clones in this sample may be carry-over from other donors' samples. CDR3s include the opening cysteine and the closing phenylalanine or tryptophan. The D gene is left open where the match is weak. Expanded clones get a size class; other rows say once, few or many, or leave the size out.

TRBJ2-4	NA	TRBV20-1	TRBD2	CSARGGGRAGAKNIQYF	TGCAGTGCTAGAGGTGGCGGGAGGGCCGGGGCCAAAAACATTCAGTACTTC
TRBJ2-1	many	TRBV12-3/TRBV12-4	NA	CASSLSYNEQFF	TGTGCCAGCAGTTTAAGTTACAATGAGCAGTTCTTC
TRBJ2-3	NA	TRBV27	TRBD2	CASATWSASGIFTDTQYF	TGTGCCAGTGCCACCTGGAGCGCTAGCGGGATTTTCACAGATACGCAGTATTTT
TRBJ1-6	medium-sized	TRBV27	NA	CASYSGYGNSPLHF	TGTGCCAGCTACTCTGGGTATGGGAATTCACCCCTCCACTTT
TRBJ1-4	few	TRBV19	TRBD1	CASTRQGANEKLFF	TGTGCCAGTACCAGACAGGGGGCAAATGAAAAACTGTTTTTT
TRBJ2-1	NA	TRBV11-2	NA	CASSVGLKNEQFF	TGTGCCAGCAGCGTGGGACTGAAAAATGAGCAGTTCTTC
TRBJ2-2	NA	TRBV20-1	TRBD2	CSARTRPAGSVTGELIF	TGCAGTGCTCGAACCCGACCAGCGGGATCGGTCACCGGGGAGCTGATTTTT
TRBJ2-1	many	TRBV27	TRBD2	CASSTRRAGSYNEQFF	TGTGCCAGCAGTACCCGGAGAGCGGGATCCTACAATGAGCAGTTCTTC
TRBJ1-4	NA	TRBV30	NA	CAWSTGSPNEKLFF	TGTGCCTGGAGTACAGGGAGTCCCAATGAAAAACTGTTTTTT
TRBJ2-3	few	TRBV6-1	TRBD1	CASSEAVGTGADTQYF	TGTGCCAGCAGTGAAGCGGTAGGGACAGGGGCAGATACGCAGTATTTT
TRBJ2-3	many	TRBV6-1	NA	CASSELESSTDTQYF	TGTGCCAGCAGTGAGCTAGAGTCTAGCACAGATACGCAGTATTTT
TRBJ2-1	few	TRBV12-3/TRBV12-4	NA	CASSFMRYNEQFF	TGTGCCAGTAGTTTTATGCGGTACAATGAGCAGTTCTTC
TRBJ2-1	few	TRBV6-4	TRBD2	CASSNGTSNEQFF	TGTGCCAGCAGTAATGGGACTAGCAATGAGCAGTTCTTC
TRBJ1-1	few	TRBV28	NA	CASSFEQDTEAFF	TGTGCCAGCAGTTTTGAGCAGGACACTGAAGCTTTCTTT
TRBJ2-2	many	TRBV5-1	TRBD2	CASSPGRGANTGELFF	TGCGCCAGCAGCCCCGGCCGGGGGGCGAACACCGGGGAGCTGTTTTTT
TRBJ1-1	many	TRBV19	NA	CASSIFSDGGAFF	TGTGCCAGTAGTATTTTTTCGGACGGTGGGGCTTTCTTT
TRBJ2-7	medium-sized	TRBV6-1	TRBD2	CASSSTSGSFYEQYF	TGTGCCAGCAGTTCAACTAGCGGGAGTTTCTACGAGCAGTACTTC
TRBJ2-3	NA	TRBV24-1	NA	CATSDFLYMQYF	TGTGCCACCAGTGATTTTCTGTATATGCAGTATTTT
TRBJ2-5	few	TRBV6-5	NA	CASIYSKETQYF	TGTGCCAGCATTTACTCGAAAGAGACCCAGTACTTC
TRBJ2-4	NA	TRBV7-2	TRBD1	CASSYAGGIAKNIQYF	TGTGCCAGCAGCTACGCAGGGGGCATAGCCAAAAACATTCAGTACTTC
TRBJ1-6	NA	TRBV19	TRBD1	CASSIDTTGGYYNSPLHF	TGTGCCAGTAGTATAGACACGACAGGGGGATACTATAATTCACCCCTCCACTTT
TRBJ1-1	many	TRBV6-1	TRBD1	CASSPLGQGNTEAFF	TGTGCCAGCAGTCCACTGGGACAGGGGAACACTGAAGCTTTCTTT
TRBJ2-7	many	TRBV5-1	NA	CASSQLVEVGEQYF	TGCGCCAGCAGCCAACTAGTAGAAGTGGGTGAGCAGTACTTC
TRBJ1-2	few	TRBV6-1	NA	CASRSTGGTRGYTF	TGTGCCAGCAGGAGTACGGGGGGGACGCGCGGCTACACCTTC
TRBJ2-3	NA	TRBV15	NA	CSTSSASRTDAQYF	TGTTCCACCAGCAGCGCCTCCAGGACAGATGCGCAGTATTTT
TRBJ2-7	many	TRBV9	NA	CASSVGLGGGTYEQYF	TGTGCCAGCAGCGTTGGTTTGGGGGGTGGAACCTACGAGCAGTACTTC
TRBJ2-1	NA	TRBV27	TRBD2	CARNGTSGRARNEQFF	TGTGCCAGGAACGGGACTAGCGGGAGGGCCCGGAATGAGCAGTTCTTC
TRBJ1-2	NA	TRBV28	NA	CASSRDGTYTF	TGTGCCAGCAGTCGGGACGGTACCTACACCTTC
TRBJ2-1	medium-sized	TRBV6-1	TRBD2	CASSYGTSGYNEQFF	TGTGCCAGCAGTTACGGGACTAGCGGATACAATGAGCAGTTCTTC
TRBJ1-2	many	TRBV18	TRBD1	CASSRQGNYGYTF	TGTGCCAGCTCAAGACAGGGGAACTATGGCTACACCTTC
TRBJ1-1	many	TRBV5-1	NA	CASSSGHKDTEAFF	TGCGCCAGCAGCTCGGGCCATAAGGACACTGAAGCTTTCTTT
TRBJ1-5	many	TRBV30	NA	CAWSFRSFRDFSQPQHF	TGTGCCTGGAGTTTTCGTTCGTTTAGGGATTTTAGTCAGCCCCAGCATTTT
TRBJ2-3	many	TRBV6-4	TRBD1	CASSEYRGSAQYF	TGTGCCAGCAGTGAATACAGGGGATCCGCGCAGTATTTT
TRBJ2-3	few	TRBV9	NA	CASSVAPGVGDTQYF	TGTGCCAGCAGCGTAGCTCCGGGAGTCGGAGATACGCAGTATTTT
TRBJ2-2	many	TRBV13	NA	CASSLSGELFF	TGTGCCAGCAGCTTGTCCGGGGAGCTGTTTTTT
TRBJ1-4	few	TRBV24-1	NA	CATSGAAQEGGEKLFF	TGTGCCACCAGTGGAGCGGCCCAGGAGGGGGGTGAAAAACTGTTTTTT
TRBJ2-5	many	TRBV11-2	TRBD2	CASSPGGGAQYF	TGTGCCAGCAGCCCGGGGGGGGGGGCCCAGTACTTC
TRBJ2-3	many	TRBV2	NA	CASTRGTQYF	TGTGCCAGCACCCGGGGTACGCAGTATTTT
TRBJ2-2	few	TRBV12-3/TRBV12-4	TRBD2	CASSLIAGGSRELFF	TGTGCCAGCAGTTTAATAGCGGGGGGCTCGCGGGAGCTGTTTTTT
TRBJ1-3	few	TRBV20-1	TRBD1	CSAEGQGIGNTIYF	TGCAGTGCAGAGGGACAGGGGATCGGAAACACCATATATTTT
TRBJ2-7	many	TRBV20-1	NA	CSATPRGTDYEQYF	TGCAGTGCCACTCCCCGGGGGACAGACTACGAGCAGTACTTC
TRBJ2-7	many	TRBV12-5	TRBD2	CASAGSTSEEQYF	TGTGCTAGTGCTGGGAGTACTAGCGAAGAGCAGTACTTC
TRBJ1-3	many	TRBV9	NA	CASSPQGPGNTIYF	TGTGCCAGCAGCCCCCAGGGCCCTGGAAACACCATATATTTT
TRBJ2-3	few	TRBV12-3/TRBV12-4	NA	CASSSRQATDTQYF	TGTGCCAGCAGTTCGAGGCAGGCAACAGATACGCAGTATTTT
TRBJ2-3	NA	TRBV6-1	NA	CASSPLARSTDTQYF	TGTGCCAGCAGTCCCCTAGCGCGAAGCACAGATACGCAGTATTTT
TRBJ1-1	many	TRBV13	NA	CASSQEGHMNTEAFF	TGTGCCAGCAGCCAAGAAGGGCACATGAACACTGAAGCTTTCTTT
TRBJ2-2	many	TRBV12-3/TRBV12-4	NA	CASSLQNTGELFF	TGTGCCAGCAGTTTACAAAACACCGGGGAGCTGTTTTTT